The 12 T cell receptor beta chains presented below share a single source sample, sequenced in a study of cytomegalovirus exposure and HLA in healthy donors. The PCR made use of 60 Vbeta and 13 Jbeta primers. Only in-frame clones appear in the TCRdb table, and some are missing; sequencing was by immunoSEQ multiplex PCR. This table holds 200,000 or so clones, roughly 84% found once. Sequencing was done on a sample of PBMCs. These receptor sequences come from a girl aged 10-17 years in good health and CMV-seronegative.

The chain carries TRBV11-3 and TRBJ2-1; the match to TRBD2 covers 7 bases. Germline V gene lookup returns CDR1 SGHNT and CDR2 YENEEA. The CDR3 spans 15 residues. J lost 0 bases, V lost 5 bases, and 4 bases had no gene match. The CDR3 reads CASSRAGSSYNEQFF. The DNA of the CDR3 is TGTGCCAGCAGCAGAGCGGGGAGCTCCTACAATGAGCAGTTCTTC.

The CDR3 loop is CASSFISKGASGANVLTF. CDR3 DNA sequence: TGTGCCAGCAGCTTCATCTCCAAGGGGGCTTCTGGGGCCAACGTCCTGACTTTC. This chain uses TRBV7-3 with TRBJ2-6, with 7 bases identical to TRBD1. V was pared by 3 bases and J by 1 base, with 9 bases of the junction left unmatched. The CDR3 covers 18 residues. The germline CDR1 and CDR2 sequences are SGHTA and FQGTGA.

Here the CDR3 reads CASSGQMTYNEQFF. CDR3 coding DNA: TGTGCCAGCAGTGGACAGATGACCTACAATGAGCAGTTCTTC. This chain connects TRBV6-1 to TRBJ2-1; the D gene is possibly TRBD1 (5 bases). The CDR3 is made up of 14 amino acids. Trimming removed 4 bases at V and 2 bases at J, with 9 bases between. From germline, CDR1 is MNHNS and CDR2 SASEGT.

The chain joins TRBV6-5 to TRBJ1-1; 9 bases line up with TRBD1. The CDR3 is made up of 14 amino acids. J was trimmed by 6 bases and V by 5 bases; bases with no gene match: 7. Germline V gives CDR1 MNHEY, CDR2 SVGAGI. DNA of the CDR3: TGTGCCAGCAGTATGGGACAGGGTACTCCTGAAGCTTTCTTT. Protein sequence: CASSMGQGTPEAFF.

This clone was detected once. The CDR3 spells CASSGQASDNSPLHF. The CDR3 coding sequence is TGTGCCAGCAGCGGACAGGCCAGTGATAATTCACCCCTCCACTTT. This sequence joins TRBV27 and TRBJ1-6; TRBD1 matches 7 bases. The CDR3 is made up of 15 amino acids. CDR1 MNHEY and CDR2 SMNVEV come from the germline V gene (reference sequence). The ends lost 6 bases at V and 5 bases at J; junction bases unmatched: 7.

This chain uses TRBV15 with TRBJ2-2; TRBD1 might be the D (6 bases). CDR3 length equals 16 residues. V gave up 5 bases and J gave up 0 bases, with 13 bases separating them. The germline CDR1 and CDR2 sequences are LNHNV and YYDKDF (reference sequence). CDR3 nucleotide sequence: TGTGCCACCAGCGCTAGTGGGACACCGAACACCGGGGAGCTGTTTTTT. Its protein is CATSASGTPNTGELFF. The full variable domain, rest sourced from reference TRBV15 and TRBJ2-2, is DAMVIQNPRYQVTQFGKPVTLSCSQTLNHNVMYWYQQKSSQAPKLLFHYYDKDFNNEADTPDNFQSRRPNTSFCFLDIRSPGLGDTAMYLCATSASGTPNTGELFFGEGSRLTVL.

The chain joins TRBV7-6 to TRBJ2-3; TRBD1 is a possible D gene (6 bases). The CDR3 loop spans 16 amino acids. Trimming stripped 0 bases from V and 2 bases from J, with 12 bases between. CDR1 and CDR2 (germline): SGHVS, FNYEAQ. In nucleotides, the CDR3 is TGTGCCAGCAGCTTAGCGGGGGCGGGCTCCACAGATACGCAGTATTTT. This codes for CASSLAGAGSTDTQYF.

The chain has TRBV6-6 and TRBJ1-6; D remains unclear. This CDR3 is built from 15 residues. V dropped 2 bases and J dropped 7 bases, with 12 bases sitting between them. Per germline, CDR1 MNHNY and CDR2 SVGAGI (reference sequence). In nucleotides, the CDR3 is TGTGCCAGCAGTTACAACGAGGGCCCCAATTCACCCCTCCACTTT. Its protein product is CASSYNEGPNSPLHF.

This chain links TRBV6-5 with TRBJ2-2, with 7 positions matching TRBD2. CDR3 length equals 15 residues. Germline V gene lookup returns CDR1 MNHEY and CDR2 SVGAGI. After removal of 4 bases from V and 6 bases from J, the junction contained 8 bases not matched to a gene. CDR3 in amino acids: CASSFKRDGAGELFF. Here the CDR3 DNA reads TGTGCCAGCAGTTTCAAGCGGGATGGGGCCGGGGAGCTGTTTTTT.

V is TRBV28 and J is TRBJ2-3; TRBD2 is a possible D gene (5 bases). The CDR3 is 13 amino acids. The V and J ends lost 8 bases and 6 bases respectively, with 15 bases between them. The germline V gene encodes CDR1 MDHEN and CDR2 SYDVKM. Here the CDR3 reads CASYMRESDTQYF. In DNA, the CDR3 is TGTGCCAGCTATATGAGGGAATCGGATACGCAGTATTTT.

The chain uses TRBV7-3 and TRBJ2-1, with D tentatively TRBD2 (6 bases). Germline V gives CDR1 SGHTA, CDR2 FQGTGA. Trimming took off 5 bases at V and 4 bases at J, with 12 bases between the two ends. CDR3 size: 14 residues. CDR3 in DNA: TGTGCCAGCAGCCCTTTAGGAGGGTACAATGAGCAGTTCTTC. Its translation is CASSPLGGYNEQFF.

The chain links TRBV29-1 to TRBJ2-4; a weak D match, TRBD2 (5 bases). The CDR3 spans 14 residues. Germline values: CDR1 SQVTM, CDR2 ANQGSEA. V was clipped by 4 bases and J by 2 bases, with 12 bases between them. CDR3 nucleotide sequence: TGCAGCGTTGTGCCCCGGACTTCCAAAAACATTCAGTACTTC. It specifies CSVVPRTSKNIQYF.